This is a list of T cell receptor beta chains from one sample in a study of tumor-infiltrating lymphocytes in primary liver carcinoma. TCRdb used MiXCR to reprocess the multiplex PCR reads, holding one entry per CDR3 protein. Among a few hundred thousand distinct CDR3 sequences listed, roughly three fifths were seen once. The sample consisted of peripheral blood. Receptor source: a woman in her 30s with primary liver carcinoma and hepatitis B virus infection. Each CDR3 is given with its conserved first and last residue. The order of the fields is V gene, clone size, D gene, J gene, CDR3 protein, CDR3 DNA. A D gene is named only where the DNA matches it firmly. Not all rows give a size; the values are once, few, many and, for expanded clones, a class.

V gene: TRBV28
clone size: -
D gene: -
J gene: TRBJ1-1
CDR3 protein: CASRGVGMNTEAFF
CDR3 DNA: TGTGCCAGCAGGGGGGTTGGGATGAACACTGAAGCTTTCTTT

V gene: TRBV11-2
clone size: many
D gene: -
J gene: TRBJ1-3
CDR3 protein: CASSLDLGNTIYF
CDR3 DNA: TGTGCCAGCAGCTTAGACCTGGGCAACACCATATATTTT

V gene: TRBV7-9
clone size: -
D gene: -
J gene: TRBJ2-3
CDR3 protein: CASSLANHMGPYF
CDR3 DNA: TGTGCCAGCAGCTTAGCAAACCATATGGGTCCGTATTTT

V gene: TRBV5-4
clone size: -
D gene: TRBD2
J gene: TRBJ2-1
CDR3 protein: CVSTLGSQAGGPKYNEQFF
CDR3 DNA: TGTGTCAGCACCCTAGGGAGCCAAGCGGGGGGGCCAAAATACAATGAGCAGTTCTTC

V gene: TRBV7-8
clone size: -
D gene: TRBD1
J gene: TRBJ2-7
CDR3 protein: CASSPTRGTGVEQYF
CDR3 DNA: TGTGCCAGCAGCCCAACCCGTGGGACAGGTGTCGAGCAGTACTTC

V gene: TRBV6-5
clone size: -
D gene: TRBD1
J gene: TRBJ1-5
CDR3 protein: CASSDRTGNQPQHF
CDR3 DNA: TGTGCCAGCAGCGATCGGACAGGGAATCAGCCCCAGCATTTT

V gene: TRBV11-3
clone size: -
D gene: -
J gene: TRBJ2-1
CDR3 protein: CASNRLLGNEEFF
CDR3 DNA: TGTGCCAGCAACCGACTGCTAGGCAATGAGGAGTTCTTC

V gene: TRBV28
clone size: few
D gene: -
J gene: TRBJ2-7
CDR3 protein: CASSRGPRVQYF
CDR3 DNA: TGTGCCAGCAGCCGTGGCCCCCGAGTGCAGTACTTC

V gene: TRBV4-1
clone size: -
D gene: -
J gene: TRBJ2-4
CDR3 protein: CATSQAWTLGKNIQYF
CDR3 DNA: TGCGCCACCAGCCAAGCCTGGACTTTAGGCAAAAACATTCAGTACTTC

V gene: TRBV29-1
clone size: -
D gene: TRBD1
J gene: TRBJ1-6
CDR3 protein: CSVSCDRGPSALHF
CDR3 DNA: TGCAGCGTTAGTTGTGACAGGGGACCCTCGGCCCTCCACTTT

V gene: TRBV29-1
clone size: -
D gene: -
J gene: TRBJ2-1
CDR3 protein: CSIERLDDQFF
CDR3 DNA: TGCAGCATTGAACGACTAGACGATCAGTTCTTC

V gene: TRBV11-2
clone size: -
D gene: TRBD2
J gene: TRBJ2-2
CDR3 protein: CTGSQHQTAGVTGELFF
CDR3 DNA: TGTACCGGCAGCCAACATCAGACGGCGGGAGTCACCGGGGAGCTGTTTTTT